The sequence of this T cell receptor beta chain was determined in a study of blood T cell repertoires in COVID-19. Looking at the study overall: Material from acute and convalescent COVID-19 was sourced from the United States, Italy and Spain. From T cells, B-cell-depleted T cells, or PBMCs came the material, which was cDNA or gDNA.

TCRdb's copy holds only in-frame clones and misses some; the assay was immunoSEQ multiplex PCR. The data show roughly 320,000 clones, with about 82% seen just once and approximately 7.9% held by the top ten. Germline V gene data show CDR1 as SGDLS and CDR2 as YYNGEE. This CDR3 spans 13 amino acids. The V end lost 0 bases, the J end lost 6 bases, and 8 bases lay between the germline ends. Sequencing was done on a sample of peripheral blood. The rearrangement uses TRBV9 and TRBJ2-3; no firm D call. The TCR originated in a human donor in a cohort sampled during active COVID-19. CDR3 amino acids: CASSVGSRDTQYF. CDR3 coding DNA: TGTGCCAGCAGCGTAGGTTCCCGGGATACGCAGTATTTT. Drawing the rest from reference TRBV9 and TRBJ2-3, the complete variable domain is DSGVTQTPKHLITATGQRVTLRCSPRSGDLSVYWYQQSLDQGLQFLIQYYNGEERAKGNILERFSAQQFPDLHSELNLSSLELGDSALYFCASSVGSRDTQYFGPGTRLTVL.